This T cell receptor (beta chain) was recovered during a study of OX40 agonist ivuxolimab in advanced cancers. Whole-study context: Prior therapy, whether anti-PD-1, anti-PD-L1 or anti-CTLA-4, was allowed, and approximately 37% had some.

The study, taken as a whole, reports: Expanded peripheral T cell antigen specificity was not determined.

Per germline, CDR1 SGHKS and CDR2 YYEKEE (reference sequence). The length of the CDR3 is 16 residues. Trimming removed 3 bases from V and 1 base from J, with 16 bases in between. The sampling schedule covered blood at baseline, cycle 4 day 1, and cycle 7 day 1. This clone showed up just once. Its specificity is unknown. Assay: immunoSEQ multiplex PCR; the TCRdb copy retains only in-frame clones and omits some. Here the sample spans 60,000 or so clones, around 90% being singletons. The clonotype originates from an adult with an advanced solid tumor such as melanoma, head and neck, liver or kidney cancer. Here the sequenced sample was CD4+ or CD8+ T cells sorted from blood, taken in a trial of the OX40 agonist ivuxolimab. V is TRBV5-5 and J is TRBJ1-1; the D gene is possibly TRBD1 (5 bases). The CDR3 reads CASSSRDSHTNTEAFF. The CDR3 bases are TGTGCCAGCAGCTCACGGGACTCCCACACGAACACTGAAGCTTTCTTT. Complete variable domain (other parts from reference TRBV5-5 and TRBJ1-1): DAGVTQSPTHLIKTRGQQVTLRCSPISGHKSVSWYQQVLGQGPQFIFQYYEKEERGRGNFPDRFSARQFPNYSSELNVNALLLGDSALYLCASSSRDSHTNTEAFFGQGTRLTVV.